This T cell receptor (beta chain) was identified in a study of blood T cell repertoires in COVID-19. Study overall: T cells, B-cell-depleted T cells, or PBMCs supplied cDNA or gDNA.

How the authors handled the data: By means of reference gene primer amplification, nucleated cell counts were estimated. The data were produced by immunoSEQ multiplex PCR, yet TCRdb's version contains in-frame clones alone and is incomplete. The D gene and trimming were derived from the DNA, and the V and J assignments and clone size from that table. This sample has 150,000 to 200,000 clones, with about 80% found just once. The V gene's germline CDR1 is SQVTM and CDR2 ANQGSEA. The trim removed 4 bases at V and 6 bases at J, leaving 10 bases unmatched. The CDR3 consists of 14 residues. This clone was counted between two and nine times.

The TCR was taken from a human donor with acute or convalescent COVID-19. The donor label of this sample is uncertain. V usage is TRBV29-1 and J usage is TRBJ1-2, with 8 bases lining up with TRBD1. Sequenced sample: peripheral blood. The CDR3 bases are TGCAGCGTTGGGGAAAGGACAGGGAACGATGGCTACACCTTC. This sequence encodes CSVGERTGNDGYTF.